The rows below give T cell receptor beta chains drawn from one sample of a study of CD8 T cells in ankylosing spondylitis. Via MiXCR, TCRdb re-called the 5' RACE reads, giving one row per CDR3 protein. Of around 770,000 distinct CDR3 sequences listed, roughly 12% are singletons. Sequenced: blood, either unsorted or a sorted T cell fraction (not recorded which). Source of these receptors: a male donor with ankylosing spondylitis. Both conserved end residues are trimmed from each CDR3. Fields, in order: V gene, CDR3 protein.

TRBV20-1 | SATPALAGRGGY
TRBV6-5 | ASSYWGTSDTGELF
TRBV15 | ATSRDPLGTSVNNEQF
TRBV6-1 | ASREAGEKLF
TRBV18 | ASSRSGLLDEQF
TRBV11-2 | ASSPSRGWSTEAF
TRBV5-6 | ASSFSGEGEKLF
TRBV20-1 | SASRDRDLGKLF
TRBV20-1 | SAAQGAGYT
TRBV20-1 | SAGGRNEQF
TRBV11-2 | ASSSWTREETQY
TRBV20-1 | SAREGGPIRF
TRBV5-4 | ASSLEWDPRKTQY
TRBV12-3/TRBV12-4 | ASRRNTGGPTEAF
TRBV20-1 | SAPTSGRVNQPQH
TRBV5-1 | ASSLVADGELF
TRBV29-1 | SVATSGSGDTQY
TRBV4-3 | ASSQEPSWVVGAF
TRBV10-3 | AISEGAGDTQY
TRBV20-1 | SATTGGGQPQH
TRBV20-1 | SARAPGQGNTEAF
TRBV7-9 | ASSWTDSPHEQF
TRBV11-2 | ASSSGTGARDTQY
TRBV27 | ASSARKGVYNEQF
TRBV20-1 | KVVGLKAYNEQF
TRBV7-9 | ASSLTQGPWIWGELF
TRBV7-2 | ASSSQRTDTQY
TRBV6-1 | ASSVFRDGTDTQY
TRBV12-3/TRBV12-4 | ASVSSYNEQF